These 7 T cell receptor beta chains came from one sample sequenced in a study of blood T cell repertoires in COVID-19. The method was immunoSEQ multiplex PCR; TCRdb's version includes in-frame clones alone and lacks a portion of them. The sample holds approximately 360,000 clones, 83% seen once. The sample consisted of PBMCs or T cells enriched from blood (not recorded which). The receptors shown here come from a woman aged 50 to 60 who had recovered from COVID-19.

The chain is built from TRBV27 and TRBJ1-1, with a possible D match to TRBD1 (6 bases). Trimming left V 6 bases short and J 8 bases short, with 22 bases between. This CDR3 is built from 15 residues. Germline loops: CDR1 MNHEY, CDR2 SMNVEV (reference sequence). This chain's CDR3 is CASSSLGAGGREAFF. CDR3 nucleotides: TGTGCCAGCAGCTCCCTTGGCGCGGGGGGGCGGGAAGCTTTCTTT.

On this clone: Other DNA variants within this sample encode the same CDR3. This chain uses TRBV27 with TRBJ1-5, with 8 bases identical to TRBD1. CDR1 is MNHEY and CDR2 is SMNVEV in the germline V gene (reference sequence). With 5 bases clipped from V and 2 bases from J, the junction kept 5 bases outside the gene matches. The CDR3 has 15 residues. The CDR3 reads CASSPGQGRNQPQHF. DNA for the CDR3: TGTGCCAGCAGTCCCGGACAGGGTCGCAATCAGCCCCAGCATTTT.

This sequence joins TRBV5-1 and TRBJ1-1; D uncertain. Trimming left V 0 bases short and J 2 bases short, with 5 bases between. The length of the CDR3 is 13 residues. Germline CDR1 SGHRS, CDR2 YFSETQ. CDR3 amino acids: CASSLDLNTEAFF. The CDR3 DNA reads TGCGCCAGCAGCTTGGATCTAAACACTGAAGCTTTCTTT. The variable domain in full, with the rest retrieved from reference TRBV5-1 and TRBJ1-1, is KAGVTQTPRYLIKTRGQQVTLSCSPISGHRSVSWYQQTPGQGLQFLFEYFSETQRNKGNFPGRFSGRQFSNSRSEMNVSTLELGDSALYLCASSLDLNTEAFFGQGTRLTVV.

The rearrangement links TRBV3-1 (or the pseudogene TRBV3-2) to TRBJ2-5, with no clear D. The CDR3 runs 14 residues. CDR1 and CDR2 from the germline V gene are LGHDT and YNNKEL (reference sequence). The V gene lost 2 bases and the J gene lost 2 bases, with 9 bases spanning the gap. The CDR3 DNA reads TGTGCCAGCAGCCAATCCGAGATACAAGAGACCCAGTACTTC. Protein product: CASSQSEIQETQYF.

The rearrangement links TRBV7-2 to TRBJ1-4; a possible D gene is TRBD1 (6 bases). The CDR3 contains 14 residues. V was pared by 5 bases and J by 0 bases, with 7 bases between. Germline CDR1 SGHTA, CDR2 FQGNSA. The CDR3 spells CASSGQPTNEKLFF. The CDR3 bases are TGTGCCAGCAGCGGACAGCCAACTAATGAAAAACTGTTTTTT.

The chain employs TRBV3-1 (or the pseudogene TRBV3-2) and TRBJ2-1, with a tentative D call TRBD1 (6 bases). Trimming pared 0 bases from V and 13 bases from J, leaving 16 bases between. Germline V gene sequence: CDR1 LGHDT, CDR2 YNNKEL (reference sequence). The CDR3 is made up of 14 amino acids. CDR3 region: CASSQDEPTRGQFF. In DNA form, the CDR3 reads TGTGCCAGCAGCCAAGATGAACCCACCAGGGGACAGTTCTTC.

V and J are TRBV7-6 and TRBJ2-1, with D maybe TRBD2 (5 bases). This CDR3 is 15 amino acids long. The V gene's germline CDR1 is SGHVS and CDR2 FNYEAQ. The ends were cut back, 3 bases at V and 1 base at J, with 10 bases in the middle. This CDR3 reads CASSLYEGSYNEQFF. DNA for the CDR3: TGTGCCAGCAGCTTGTATGAGGGTTCCTACAATGAGCAGTTCTTC.